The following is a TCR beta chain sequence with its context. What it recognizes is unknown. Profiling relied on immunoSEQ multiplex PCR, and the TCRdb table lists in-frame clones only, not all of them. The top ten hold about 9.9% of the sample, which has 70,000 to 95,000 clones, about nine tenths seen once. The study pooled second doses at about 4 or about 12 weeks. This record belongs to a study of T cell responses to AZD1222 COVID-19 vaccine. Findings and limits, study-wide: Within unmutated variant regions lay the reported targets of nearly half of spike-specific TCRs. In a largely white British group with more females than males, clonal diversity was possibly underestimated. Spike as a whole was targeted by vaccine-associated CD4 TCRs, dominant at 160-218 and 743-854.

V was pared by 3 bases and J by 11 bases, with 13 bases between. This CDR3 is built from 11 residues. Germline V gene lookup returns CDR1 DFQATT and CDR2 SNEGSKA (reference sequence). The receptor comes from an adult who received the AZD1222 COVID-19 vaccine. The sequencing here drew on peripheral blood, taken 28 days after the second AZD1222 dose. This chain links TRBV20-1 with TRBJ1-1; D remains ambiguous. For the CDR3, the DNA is TGCAGTGCTAGGGGCACCTGGGAGGCTTTCTTT. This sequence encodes CSARGTWEAFF.